In its sample, the clone carrying this T cell receptor (beta chain) was seen a few times. This specimen belongs to a study of T-cell reconstitution after alpha-beta-depleted transplantation in children. Unique molecular identifiers tagged the TCRbeta library. Each CDR3 protein gets one entry after TCRdb re-called the PCR reads with MiXCR. The sample lists around 800,000 distinct CDR3 sequences, around 15% seen once, with around 4.5% in the top ten. This CDR3 region has 15 residues. V was pared by 5 bases and J by 4 bases, with 8 bases of the junction left unmatched. Germline V gene lookup returns CDR1 MNHNS and CDR2 SASEGT.

The sequence was collected from a male patient under 18 who had a stem cell transplant for acute lymphoblastic leukemia, so the T cells may come from the graft donor. The specimen comprised PBMCs, mostly from graft donor cells, sampled 360 days after TCRalphabeta/CD19-depleted stem cell transplant. This sequence joins TRBV6-1 and TRBJ2-5; 9 bases fit TRBD2. In nucleotides, the CDR3 is TGTGCCAGCAGTCCGATCCTACTAGCGGGAGAGACCCAGTACTTC. As protein: CASSPILLAGETQYF.